Listed here are 14 T cell receptor beta chains from one sample, sequenced in a study of blood T cell repertoires in COVID-19. Only in-frame clones appear in the TCRdb table, and some are missing; sequencing was by immunoSEQ multiplex PCR. The sample shows under 200,000 clones, approximately 87% of them seen only once. Specimen: peripheral blood. The receptor source for this set is a man between 18 and 29 years old with active or convalescent COVID-19.

The V and J genes are TRBV5-1 and TRBJ1-4, with 9 bases lining up with TRBD1. The CDR3 has 15 residues. Germline loops: CDR1 SGHRS, CDR2 YFSETQ. Trimming removed 4 bases from V and 4 bases from J; junction bases left unmatched: 5. Here the CDR3 reads CASSTGTGRNEKLFF. The CDR3 DNA is TGCGCCAGCAGCACGGGGACAGGGCGTAATGAAAAACTGTTTTTT.

This clone has only one observation. J is TRBJ2-5 and V is TRBV6-2 or TRBV6-3; perhaps TRBD2 as D (5 bases). This CDR3 comprises 15 residues. Looked up from germline, CDR1 is MNHEY and CDR2 is SVGEGT. V lost 2 bases to trimming and J lost 5 bases, with 15 bases between them. The CDR3 sequence is CASSYGDEGTETQYF. The CDR3 bases are TGTGCCAGCAGTTACGGGGATGAGGGAACCGAGACCCAGTACTTC.

This clone was detected only a few times. The CDR3 DNA reads TGTGCCAGCTCAGGGTACCGGTATGAGCAGTTCTTC. It is translated as CASSGYRYEQFF. The chain has TRBV11-3 and TRBJ2-1; a possible D gene is TRBD1 (5 bases). CDR1 is SGHNT and CDR2 is YENEEA in the germline V gene. Between the trimmed V and J ends, which lost 8 bases and 8 bases, there was a span of 13 bases. The CDR3 sequence is 12 residues long.

CDR3: CASGLMASAGELFF. CDR3 nucleotides: TGTGCTAGTGGTTTGATGGCTTCAGCCGGGGAGCTGTTTTTT. The chain joins TRBV12-5 to TRBJ2-2; D remains ambiguous. The germline gives CDR1 LGHNT, CDR2 FRNRAP. The V end lost 2 bases, the J end lost 6 bases, and 10 bases lay between the germline ends. CDR3 length: 14 amino acids.

This clone has only one observation. The V call is TRBV27, the J call TRBJ2-1, with 11 bases that match TRBD2. CDR1 is MNHEY and CDR2 is SMNVEV in the germline V gene (reference sequence). There are 17 residues in the CDR3. The V gene end was trimmed by 5 bases and the J gene end by 4 bases; junction bases not matched to a gene: 10. This CDR3 reads CASSPGLAGGTYNEQFF. The DNA for the CDR3 is TGTGCCAGCAGTCCCGGGCTAGCGGGGGGCACATACAATGAGCAGTTCTTC.

This chain uses TRBV10-2 with TRBJ1-2, with a possible D match to TRBD1 (5 bases). Germline CDR1 WSHSY, CDR2 SAAADI. There are 13 residues in the CDR3. V was pared by 6 bases and J by 3 bases, with 11 bases between. CDR3 coding DNA: TGCGCCAGCAGCGGAGGGACCGACTATGGCTACACCTTC. As protein: CASSGGTDYGYTF.

This clone was recorded only once. The chain combines TRBV27 with TRBJ1-6, with TRBD1 as a possible D gene (5 bases). CDR3 size: 17 residues. The V gene's germline CDR1 is MNHEY and CDR2 SMNVEV (reference sequence). Between the trimmed V and J ends, which lost 3 bases and 5 bases, there was a span of 17 bases. This CDR3 is CASSFGLRGSHNSPLHF. CDR3 coding DNA: TGTGCCAGCAGTTTCGGCCTACGGGGGAGCCATAATTCACCCCTCCACTTT.

This sequence joins TRBV5-4 and TRBJ2-3, with 14 bases that match TRBD2. Germline CDR1 SGHNT, CDR2 YYREEE (reference sequence). CDR3 length equals 16 residues. Trimming removed 4 bases from V and 4 bases from J; junction bases left unmatched: 5. DNA of the CDR3: TGTGCCAGCAGCGTGGGACTAGCGGGAGTGTCAGATACGCAGTATTTT. The encoded protein is CASSVGLAGVSDTQYF.

The chain carries TRBV11-2 and TRBJ2-7; D gene unclear. The CDR3 extends over 13 amino acids. The germline gives CDR1 SGHAT, CDR2 FQNNGV. Trimming removed 0 bases from V and 1 base from J, with 4 bases in between. The CDR3 bases are TGTGCCAGCAGCTTAGATCGGTCCTACGAGCAGTACTTC. This encodes CASSLDRSYEQYF.

The genes are TRBV9 and TRBJ2-1, with D possibly TRBD2 on 8 matching bases. The V gene's germline CDR1 is SGDLS and CDR2 YYNGEE. The CDR3 is 18 amino acids. Trimming took 2 bases from V and 6 from J, leaving 24 bases between them. DNA of the CDR3: TGTGCCAGCAGCGTGACAGGGATAAGCGGGGGCCCTCTCAATGAGCAGTTCTTC. Translating it yields CASSVTGISGGPLNEQFF.

This chain joins TRBV7-6 and TRBJ2-7, with D tentatively TRBD2 (6 bases). The germline gives CDR1 SGHVS, CDR2 FNYEAQ. The CDR3 covers 15 residues. Deletions cut 3 bases from V and 3 bases from J, with 15 bases between. CDR3 residues: CASSFFSGNFYEQYF. CDR3 DNA: TGTGCCAGCAGCTTTTTTAGCGGAAACTTCTACGAGCAGTACTTC.

V is TRBV6-5 and J is TRBJ1-5; D call uncertain. V was shortened by 3 bases and J by 5 bases, with 8 bases between the two germline ends. The CDR3 contains 13 residues. Germline V lookup: CDR1 MNHEY, CDR2 SVGAGI. The CDR3 DNA reads TGTGCCAGCAGTTATTATCGGGATCAGCCCCAGCATTTT. It is translated as CASSYYRDQPQHF.

In its sample, this clone was seen once. The J gene is TRBJ1-2, the V gene TRBV9, with D possibly TRBD1 on 6 matching bases. In germline, CDR1 is SGDLS, CDR2 YYNGEE. Between the trimmed V and J ends, which lost 0 bases and 6 bases, there was a span of 21 bases. The CDR3 has 17 residues. The DNA for the CDR3 is TGTGCCAGCAGCGTAGCAACAGGTCATTCGGCAGGGGATGGCTACACCTTC. Protein sequence: CASSVATGHSAGDGYTF. Full variable domain (missing parts from reference TRBV9 and TRBJ1-2): DSGVTQTPKHLITATGQRVTLRCSPRSGDLSVYWYQQSLDQGLQFLIQYYNGEERAKGNILERFSAQQFPDLHSELNLSSLELGDSALYFCASSVATGHSAGDGYTFGSGTRLTVV.

V and J are TRBV6-5 and TRBJ2-3, with TRBD2 matching 7 bases. V lost 7 bases to trimming and J lost 6 bases; unmatched junction nucleotides: 10. Germline loops: CDR1 MNHEY, CDR2 SVGAGI. This CDR3 spans 14 amino acids. CDR3 coding DNA: TGTGCCAGCAATGCGGGGGACCCGAGTGATACGCAGTATTTT. Its translation: CASNAGDPSDTQYF.